This T cell receptor beta chain was captured by sequencing in a study of T cells in Graves' hyperthyroidism and ophthalmopathy. This clonotype was detected ten times or more. Amplification of TCR beta CDR3 regions was performed using RNA transcripts as template. Researchers ran a first-round RT-PCR on the TCR CDR3 using the HTBI primer set. TCRdb processed the multiplex PCR reads anew with MiXCR; each CDR3 protein has one entry. The table records around 350,000 distinct CDR3 sequences, about 17% of them present only once. Trimming removed 3 bases at V and 10 bases at J, with 18 bases between. Germline V gene sequence: CDR1 DFQATT, CDR2 SNEGSKA (reference sequence). CDR3 length: 13 amino acids.

The V and J genes are TRBV20-1 and TRBJ1-1; D unresolved. This receptor was obtained from a woman between 25 and 40 years old with Graves' hyperthyroidism that later progressed to Graves' ophthalmopathy. Material: blood. The CDR3 DNA reads as TGCAGTGCTAGGGACTCTCCCGAGGCAGGAGCTTTCTTT. Translation gives CSARDSPEAGAFF.